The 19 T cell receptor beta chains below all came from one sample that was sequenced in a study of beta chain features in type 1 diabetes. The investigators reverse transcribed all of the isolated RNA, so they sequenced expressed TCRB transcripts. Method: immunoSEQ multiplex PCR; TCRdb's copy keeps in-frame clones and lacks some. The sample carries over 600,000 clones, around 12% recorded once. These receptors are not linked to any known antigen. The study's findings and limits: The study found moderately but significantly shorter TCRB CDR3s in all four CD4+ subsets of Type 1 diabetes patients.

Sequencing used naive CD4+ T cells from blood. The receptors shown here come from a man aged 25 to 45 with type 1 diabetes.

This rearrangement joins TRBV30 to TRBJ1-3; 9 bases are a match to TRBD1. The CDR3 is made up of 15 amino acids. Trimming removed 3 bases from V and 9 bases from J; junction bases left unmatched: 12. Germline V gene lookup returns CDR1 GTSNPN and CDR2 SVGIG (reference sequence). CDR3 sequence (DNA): TGTGCCTGGAGCCCTGAACCGGGACAGGGAGGCACCATATATTTT. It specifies CAWSPEPGQGGTIYF.

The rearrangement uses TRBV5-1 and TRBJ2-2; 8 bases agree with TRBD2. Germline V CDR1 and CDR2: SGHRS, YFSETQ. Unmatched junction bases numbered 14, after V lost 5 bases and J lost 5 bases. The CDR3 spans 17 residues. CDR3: CASRAPGLEGETGELFF. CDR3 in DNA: TGCGCCAGCAGAGCTCCGGGACTAGAGGGGGAAACCGGGGAGCTGTTTTTT.

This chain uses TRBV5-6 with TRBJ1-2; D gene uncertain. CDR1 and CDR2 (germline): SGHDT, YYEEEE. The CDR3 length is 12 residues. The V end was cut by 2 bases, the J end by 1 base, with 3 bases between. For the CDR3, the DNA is TGTGCCAGCAGCTTTAGTAACTATGGCTACACCTTC. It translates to CASSFSNYGYTF.

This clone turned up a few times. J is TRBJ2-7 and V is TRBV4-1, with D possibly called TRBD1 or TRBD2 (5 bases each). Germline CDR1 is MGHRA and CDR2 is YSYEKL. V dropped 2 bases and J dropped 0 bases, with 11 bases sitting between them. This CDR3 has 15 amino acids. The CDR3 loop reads CASSQLGGSSYEQYF. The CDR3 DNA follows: TGCGCCAGCAGCCAACTTGGGGGAAGCTCCTACGAGCAGTACTTC.

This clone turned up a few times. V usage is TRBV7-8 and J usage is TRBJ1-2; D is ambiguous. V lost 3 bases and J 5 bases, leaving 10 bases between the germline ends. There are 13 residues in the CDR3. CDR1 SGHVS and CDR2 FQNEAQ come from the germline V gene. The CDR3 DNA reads TGTGCCAGCAGCTTTCTGGGAGGGTATGGCTACACCTTC. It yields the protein CASSFLGGYGYTF.

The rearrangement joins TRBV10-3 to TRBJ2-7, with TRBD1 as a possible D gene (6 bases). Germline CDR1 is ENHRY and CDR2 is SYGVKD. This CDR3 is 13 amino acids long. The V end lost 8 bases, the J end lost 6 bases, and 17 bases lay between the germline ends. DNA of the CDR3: TGTGCCATCGTTCAGGGGCTTGAGAGCGAGCAGTACTTC. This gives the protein CAIVQGLESEQYF.

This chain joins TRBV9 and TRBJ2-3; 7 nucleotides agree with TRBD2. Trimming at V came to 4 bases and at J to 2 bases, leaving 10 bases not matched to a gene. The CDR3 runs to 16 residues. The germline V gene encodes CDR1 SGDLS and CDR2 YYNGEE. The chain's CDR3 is CASSPDPRGTTDTQYF. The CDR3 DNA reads TGTGCCAGCAGCCCGGATCCGCGGGGGACCACAGATACGCAGTATTTT.

In DNA form, the CDR3 reads TGTGCCAGCAGTAGGGTAGATGTTACTGGGAGACTGTTTTTT. This sequence encodes CASSRVDVTGRLFF. J is TRBJ1-4 and V is TRBV27; no clear D gene. V was trimmed by 5 bases and J by 13 bases, leaving 20 bases between them. CDR1 and CDR2 (germline): MNHEY, SMNVEV (reference sequence). The CDR3 totals 14 residues.

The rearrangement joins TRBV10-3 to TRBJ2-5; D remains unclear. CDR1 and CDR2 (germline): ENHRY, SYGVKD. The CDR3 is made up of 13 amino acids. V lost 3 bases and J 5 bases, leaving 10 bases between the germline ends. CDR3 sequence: CAISDAEGETQYF. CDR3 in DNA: TGTGCCATCAGTGATGCAGAAGGGGAGACCCAGTACTTC.

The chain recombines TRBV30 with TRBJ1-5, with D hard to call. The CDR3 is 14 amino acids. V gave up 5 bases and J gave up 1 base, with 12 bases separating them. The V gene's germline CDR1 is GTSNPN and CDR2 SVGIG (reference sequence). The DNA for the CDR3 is TGTGCCTGGGCCGGGCAGGCGAGCAATCAGCCCCAGCATTTT. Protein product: CAWAGQASNQPQHF.

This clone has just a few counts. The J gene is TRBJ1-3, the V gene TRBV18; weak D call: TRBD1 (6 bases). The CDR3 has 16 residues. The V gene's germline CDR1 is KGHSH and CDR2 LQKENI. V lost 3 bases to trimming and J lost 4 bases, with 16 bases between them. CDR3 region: CASSPSTGTKGNTIYF. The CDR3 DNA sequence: TGTGCCAGCTCACCGTCAACCGGGACAAAGGGAAACACCATATATTTT. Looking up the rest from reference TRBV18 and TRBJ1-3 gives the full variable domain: NAGVMQNPRHLVRRRGQEARLRCSPMKGHSHVYWYRQLPEEGLKFMVYLQKENIIDESGMPKERFSAEFPKEGPSILRIQQVVRGDSAAYFCASSPSTGTKGNTIYFGEGSWLTVV.

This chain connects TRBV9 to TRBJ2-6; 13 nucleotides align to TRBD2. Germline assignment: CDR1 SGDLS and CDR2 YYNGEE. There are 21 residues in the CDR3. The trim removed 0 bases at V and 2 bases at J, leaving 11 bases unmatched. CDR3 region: CASSVATWGLAGLPGANVLTF. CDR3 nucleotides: TGTGCCAGCAGCGTAGCTACTTGGGGACTAGCGGGGCTTCCTGGGGCCAACGTCCTGACTTTC.

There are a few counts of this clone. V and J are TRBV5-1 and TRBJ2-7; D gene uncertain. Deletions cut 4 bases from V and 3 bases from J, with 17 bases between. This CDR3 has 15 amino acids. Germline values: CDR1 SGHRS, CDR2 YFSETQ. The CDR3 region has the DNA TGCGCCAGCAGCCCGACCCTGCCAGATCTCTACGAGCAGTACTTC. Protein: CASSPTLPDLYEQYF.

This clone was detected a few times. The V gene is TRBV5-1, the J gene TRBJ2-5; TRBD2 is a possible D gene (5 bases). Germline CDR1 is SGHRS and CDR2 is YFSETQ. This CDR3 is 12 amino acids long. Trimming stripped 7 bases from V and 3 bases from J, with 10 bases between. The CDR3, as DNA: TGCGCCAGCGGGAGAAGCGAAGAGACCCAGTACTTC. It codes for CASGRSEETQYF.

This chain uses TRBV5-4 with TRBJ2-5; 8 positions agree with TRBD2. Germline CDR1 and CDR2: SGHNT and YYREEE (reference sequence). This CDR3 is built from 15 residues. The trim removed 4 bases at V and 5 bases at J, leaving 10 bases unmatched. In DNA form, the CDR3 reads TGTGCCAGCAGCCAAGGAGGACTAGCTACGGAGACCCAGTACTTC. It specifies CASSQGGLATETQYF.

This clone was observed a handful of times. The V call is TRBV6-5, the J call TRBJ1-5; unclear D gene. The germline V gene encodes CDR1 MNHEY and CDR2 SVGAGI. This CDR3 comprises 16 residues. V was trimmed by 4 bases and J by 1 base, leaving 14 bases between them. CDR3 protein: CASSSEYSQSNQPQHF. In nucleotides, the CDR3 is TGTGCCAGCAGTTCGGAATATAGTCAAAGCAATCAGCCCCAGCATTTT.

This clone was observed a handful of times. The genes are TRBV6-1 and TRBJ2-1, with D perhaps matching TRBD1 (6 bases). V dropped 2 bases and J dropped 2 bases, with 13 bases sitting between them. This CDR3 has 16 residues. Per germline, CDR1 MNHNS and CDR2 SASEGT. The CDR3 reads CASSESGTPTYNEQFF. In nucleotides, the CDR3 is TGTGCCAGCAGTGAATCCGGGACACCAACCTACAATGAGCAGTTCTTC.

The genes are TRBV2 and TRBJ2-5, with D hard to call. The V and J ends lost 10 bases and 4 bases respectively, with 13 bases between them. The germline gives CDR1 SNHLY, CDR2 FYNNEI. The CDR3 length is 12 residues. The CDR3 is CATLGLGETQYF. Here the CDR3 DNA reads TGTGCCACCCTGGGTCTTGGAGAGACCCAGTACTTC. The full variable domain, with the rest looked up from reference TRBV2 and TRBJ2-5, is EPEVTQTPSHQVTQMGQEVILRCVPISNHLYFYWYRQILGQKVEFLVSFYNNEISEKSEIFDDQFSVERPDGSNFTLKIRSTKLEDSAMYFCATLGLGETQYFGPGTRLLVL.

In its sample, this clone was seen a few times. The CDR3 DNA reads TGTGCCAGCAGAGAAGGGGTCGGCGAGCAGTACTTC. Amino acids: CASREGVGEQYF. This chain connects TRBV27 to TRBJ2-7, with TRBD1 as a possible D gene (5 bases). The CDR3 covers 12 residues. The V end was cut by 6 bases, the J end by 6 bases, with 12 bases between. Germline CDR1 and CDR2: MNHEY and SMNVEV (reference sequence).